These 26 T cell receptor beta chains share one sample of origin, sequenced in a study of blood T cell repertoires in COVID-19. Profiled with immunoSEQ multiplex PCR; TCRdb holds only in-frame clones, not every one. The repertoire holds 300,000 to 350,000 clones, with almost 90% as singletons. Sequencing input: PBMCs or T cells enriched from blood (not recorded which). The receptors were gathered from a woman aged 18-30 years with acute COVID-19.

This rearrangement joins TRBV6-5 to TRBJ2-2; D might be TRBD2 (6 bases). The CDR3 covers 16 residues. V lost 0 bases, J lost 5 bases, and 13 bases lay in between. Germline V CDR1 and CDR2: MNHEY, SVGAGI. The CDR3 loop reads CASSYSSRGATGELFF. The CDR3 DNA sequence: TGTGCCAGCAGTTACTCGAGCCGCGGGGCGACCGGGGAGCTGTTTTTT.

DNA for the CDR3: TGTGCCATCAGCGACGGACAGGGGAACACAGATACGCAGTATTTT. This codes for CAISDGQGNTDTQYF. The chain carries TRBV10-3 and TRBJ2-3; 9 bases fit TRBD1. The CDR3 extends over 15 amino acids. V shed 6 bases, J shed 2 bases, and the junction held 6 bases outside the gene matches. The germline V gene encodes CDR1 ENHRY and CDR2 SYGVKD.

The chain recombines TRBV9 with TRBJ2-1; TRBD2 is a possible D gene (6 bases). This CDR3 has 16 residues. V was shortened by 2 bases and J by 3 bases, with 15 bases between the two germline ends. CDR1 and CDR2 (germline): SGDLS, YYNGEE. The CDR3 spells CASSVGLSQGYNEQFF. The CDR3 DNA sequence: TGTGCCAGCAGCGTCGGACTATCCCAAGGCTACAATGAGCAGTTCTTC.

This chain connects TRBV28 to TRBJ1-2; D is undetermined. The length of the CDR3 is 13 residues. CDR1 and CDR2 from the germline V gene are MDHEN and SYDVKM. V was cut by 10 bases and J by 2 bases, with 14 bases left in between. CDR3 sequence (DNA): TGTGCCATTAGACTGGGTGGCAACTATGGCTACACCTTC. Protein product: CAIRLGGNYGYTF.

The sample holds one count of this clone. The rearrangement links TRBV18 to TRBJ1-4; 7 bases map to TRBD1. Germline assignment: CDR1 KGHSH and CDR2 LQKENI. Unmatched junction bases numbered 8, after V lost 5 bases and J lost 8 bases. There are 14 residues in the CDR3. DNA for the CDR3: TGTGCCAGCTCAACGGACAGGTTAAACGAAAAACTGTTTTTT. This codes for CASSTDRLNEKLFF.

This chain uses TRBV28 with TRBJ2-4; tentative D call: TRBD1 (6 bases). Germline lookup yields CDR1 MDHEN and CDR2 SYDVKM. The CDR3 loop spans 15 amino acids. V lost 2 bases and J 7 bases, leaving 15 bases between the germline ends. The CDR3 nucleotides are TGTGCCAGCAGTTTACCGACAGGAGTAACGAACATTCAGTACTTC. Translating it yields CASSLPTGVTNIQYF.

The chain couples TRBV12-3 or TRBV12-4 to TRBJ1-2; D not resolved. With 3 bases removed from V and 2 bases from J, the gap between germline ends came to 7 bases. CDR3 length equals 13 residues. CDR3 in amino acids: CASSFSRNYGYTF. The CDR3 nucleotides are TGTGCCAGCAGTTTTTCCCGGAACTATGGCTACACCTTC.

This sequence joins TRBV24-1 and TRBJ1-2, with D hard to call. The CDR3 is 11 residues long. Trimming took 9 bases from V and 8 from J, leaving 12 bases between them. CDR1 KGHDR and CDR2 SFDVKD come from the germline V gene. The CDR3 spells CATPYARGYTF. The CDR3 coding sequence is TGTGCCACCCCCTATGCGAGGGGCTACACCTTC.

The chain employs TRBV5-4 and TRBJ2-1, with D tentatively TRBD1 (5 bases). V dropped 0 bases and J dropped 0 bases, with 7 bases sitting between them. The CDR3 length is 15 residues. Germline CDR1 reads SGHNT; CDR2 reads YYREEE (reference sequence). CDR3 loop: CASSLEDSSYNEQFF. DNA for the CDR3: TGTGCCAGCAGCTTGGAAGACAGCTCCTACAATGAGCAGTTCTTC.

This chain connects TRBV7-8 to TRBJ2-1; 7 bases are shared with TRBD2. The J segment lost 8 bases and the V segment lost 2 bases, leaving 6 bases of the junction unmatched. This CDR3 has 14 residues. Germline assignment: CDR1 SGHVS and CDR2 FQNEAQ. In nucleotides, the CDR3 is TGTGCCAGCAGCTTATGGACTAGTTCCGATGAGCAGTTCTTC. It yields the protein CASSLWTSSDEQFF.

The chain recombines TRBV19 with TRBJ2-3; 9 bases fit TRBD2. This CDR3 spans 16 amino acids. Per the germline V gene, CDR1 is LNHDA and CDR2 is SQIVND (reference sequence). Germline trimming cut 1 base from V and 2 bases from J; bases unmatched to any gene: 4. The CDR3: CASSIGLAEFTDTQYF. The CDR3 region has the DNA TGTGCCAGTAGTATAGGACTAGCGGAGTTCACAGATACGCAGTATTTT.

The V gene is TRBV24-1, the J gene TRBJ2-1; 8 bases align to TRBD2. From germline, CDR1 is KGHDR and CDR2 SFDVKD. V lost 9 bases to trimming and J lost 16 bases; unmatched junction nucleotides: 10. This CDR3 contains 11 residues. CDR3 in amino acids: CATGERTSKFF. Written as DNA, the CDR3 is TGTGCCACCGGAGAACGGACTAGCAAATTCTTC.

This chain links TRBV3-1 (or the pseudogene TRBV3-2) with TRBJ1-1, with 7 bases that match TRBD1. V shed 7 bases and J 0 bases; nucleotides not matched to a gene: 5. Per the germline V gene, CDR1 is LGHDT and CDR2 is YNNKEL (reference sequence). The CDR3 covers 14 residues. In DNA form, the CDR3 reads TGTGCCAGCACCCCGGGACAGTTGAACACTGAAGCTTTCTTT. Its translation: CASTPGQLNTEAFF.

Only one count was recorded for this clone. This chain links TRBV3-1 (or the pseudogene TRBV3-2) with TRBJ2-7, with TRBD1 matching 12 bases. Germline V gene lookup returns CDR1 LGHDT and CDR2 YNNKEL (reference sequence). The J segment lost 5 bases and the V segment lost 3 bases, leaving 5 bases of the junction unmatched. CDR3 length equals 15 residues. The CDR3 DNA reads TGTGCCAGCAGCCATCTCGGGACAGGGGGCGACGAGCAGTACTTC. It yields the protein CASSHLGTGGDEQYF.

CDR3 in DNA: TGTGCCAGCAGCGCTCGGTCGAGCGATCCCTACGAGCAGTACTTC. The encoded protein is CASSARSSDPYEQYF. This rearrangement joins TRBV9 to TRBJ2-7; D remains ambiguous. The CDR3 loop spans 15 amino acids. V was trimmed by 3 bases and J by 2 bases, leaving 15 bases between them. Per the germline V gene, CDR1 is SGDLS and CDR2 is YYNGEE.

Turning to this clone: Different DNA sequences within this sample yield the same CDR3. The V and J genes are TRBV7-8 and TRBJ1-3; D call uncertain. Germline V gene sequence: CDR1 SGHVS, CDR2 FQNEAQ. The CDR3 spans 15 residues. Trimming cost V 5 bases and J 0 bases, with 11 bases left between them. CDR3 amino acids: CASSPRQVSGNTIYF. The CDR3 nucleotides read TGTGCCAGCAGCCCCCGGCAGGTCTCTGGAAACACCATATATTTT. Full variable domain (outside the CDR3, taken from reference TRBV7-8 and TRBJ1-3): GAGVSQSPRYKVAKRGQDVALRCDPISGHVSLFWYQQALGQGPEFLTYFQNEAQLDKSGLPSDRFFAERPEGSVSTLKIQRTQQEDSAVYLCASSPRQVSGNTIYFGEGSWLTVV.

This chain uses TRBV11-1 with TRBJ2-7; 7 bases align to TRBD2. The ends lost 5 bases at V and 7 bases at J; junction bases unmatched: 8. CDR1 is SGHAT and CDR2 is FQDESV in the germline V gene (reference sequence). CDR3 length equals 13 residues. CDR3 nucleotides: TGTGCCAGCAGCCTAACGGGGGGTAGAGAGCAGTACTTC. Protein product: CASSLTGGREQYF.

Worth noting for this clone: Additional DNA sequences in this sample encode the identical CDR3. The gene calls are TRBV6-1 and TRBJ1-5, with D uncertain. The CDR3 has 14 amino acids. The V gene lost 3 bases and the J gene lost 0 bases, with 6 bases spanning the gap. CDR1 and CDR2 from the germline V gene are MNHNS and SASEGT. Here the CDR3 reads CASSERDSNQPQHF. CDR3 bases: TGTGCCAGCAGTGAGCGGGATAGCAATCAGCCCCAGCATTTT.

The rearrangement links TRBV2 to TRBJ2-3; possible D gene TRBD1, 5 bases. Matching the DNA end better, TRBJ1-5 makes the J call doubtful. Germline CDR1 and CDR2: SNHLY and FYNNEI. There are 11 residues in the CDR3. CDR3 sequence reads: CASSGDGTQHF. The CDR3 DNA reads TGTGCCAGCAGTGGAGACGGGACTCAGCATTTT.

The rearrangement links TRBV23-1 to TRBJ1-1; TRBD1 might be the D (5 bases). TRBV23-1 counts as an open reading frame of uncertain function. CDR3 size: 15 residues. Trimming removed 0 bases from V and 1 base from J, with 9 bases in between. This CDR3 reads CASSQSSRGNTEAFF. CDR3 nucleotides: TGCGCCAGCAGTCAATCGAGTAGGGGGAACACTGAAGCTTTCTTT.

The V call is TRBV11-3, the J call TRBJ1-2; TRBD1 matches at 9 bases. This CDR3 contains 15 residues. Germline CDR1 is SGHNT and CDR2 is YENEEA. Losses at the gene ends were 6 bases for V and 8 bases for J; bases not matched to a gene: 13. CDR3 protein: CASSLDGTGIHGYTF. In DNA, the CDR3 is TGTGCCAGCAGTCTCGACGGGACAGGGATTCACGGCTACACCTTC.

The rearrangement uses TRBV27 and TRBJ2-7; 13 bases agree with TRBD2. There are 17 residues in the CDR3. The trim removed 5 bases at V and 6 bases at J, leaving 13 bases unmatched. Germline lookup yields CDR1 MNHEY and CDR2 SMNVEV (reference sequence). CDR3 residues: CASSPKLGLAGVPEQYF. In DNA, the CDR3 is TGTGCCAGCAGTCCAAAATTAGGACTAGCGGGAGTACCCGAGCAGTACTTC.

This rearrangement joins TRBV7-9 to TRBJ2-7; possibly TRBD1 for D (5 bases). From germline, CDR1 is SEHNR and CDR2 FQNEAQ (reference sequence). The ends were cut back, 1 base at V and 10 bases at J, with 14 bases in the middle. This CDR3 is built from 13 residues. The CDR3 region is CASSLEDTQRQYF. In DNA, the CDR3 is TGTGCCAGCAGCTTAGAGGACACACAACGACAGTACTTC.

The chain recombines TRBV9 with TRBJ1-2; 8 positions agree with TRBD1. Trimming cost V 4 bases and J 7 bases; bases outside gene matches: 12. Germline-derived CDR1 and CDR2 are SGDLS and YYNGEE. The CDR3 contains 15 residues. The CDR3 sequence: CASSPWTGLSRGYTF. The CDR3 DNA sequence: TGTGCCAGCAGCCCGTGGACAGGGCTTAGTCGTGGCTACACCTTC.

This clone appeared a few times. CDR3 amino acids: CASSRGTEDRYGYTF. The CDR3 nucleotides read TGTGCCAGTAGTAGGGGGACAGAAGATCGTTATGGCTACACCTTC. J is TRBJ1-2 and V is TRBV19, with 7 bases matching TRBD1. The CDR3 totals 15 residues. Per the germline V gene, CDR1 is LNHDA and CDR2 is SQIVND (reference sequence). With 4 bases clipped from V and 5 bases from J, the junction kept 10 bases outside the gene matches.

The chain joins TRBV9 to TRBJ2-6, with TRBD1 matching 7 bases. This CDR3 region has 18 residues. CDR1 and CDR2 from the germline V gene are SGDLS and YYNGEE. J gave up 0 bases and V 4 bases, and 10 bases lay outside the gene matches. CDR3 loop: CASSLRQGEVSGANVLTF. DNA of the CDR3: TGTGCCAGCAGCTTACGACAGGGAGAGGTCTCTGGGGCCAACGTCCTGACTTTC.